Shown below are 27 T cell receptor beta chains from a single sample sequenced in a study of blood T cell repertoires in COVID-19. TCRdb's copy holds only in-frame clones and misses some; the assay was immunoSEQ multiplex PCR. The profile shows about 200,000 clones, roughly 85% of them singletons. The specimen was peripheral blood. The receptors here all came from a woman aged 80 or over with acute or convalescent COVID-19.

CDR3 loop: CASSLLREGDEQFF. The CDR3 DNA reads TGTGCCAGCAGCCTCTTGCGGGAGGGCGATGAGCAGTTCTTC. V usage is TRBV7-9 and J usage is TRBJ2-1; 9 positions match TRBD2. The CDR3 consists of 14 residues. The trim removed 5 bases at V and 8 bases at J, leaving 7 bases unmatched. Germline CDR1 reads SEHNR; CDR2 reads FQNEAQ (reference sequence).

This rearrangement joins TRBV18 to TRBJ1-1; no definite D call. Trimming left V 3 bases short and J 6 bases short, with 11 bases between. Germline V gene sequence: CDR1 KGHSH, CDR2 LQKENI. This CDR3 is built from 13 residues. The CDR3 loop reads CASSPPREPEAFF. DNA of the CDR3: TGTGCCAGCTCACCGCCAAGGGAGCCTGAAGCTTTCTTT.

The chain combines TRBV6-2 or TRBV6-3 with TRBJ2-5; TRBD1 is a possible D gene (5 bases). The CDR3 covers 16 residues. Looked up from germline, CDR1 is MNHEY and CDR2 is SVGEGT. Between the trimmed V and J ends, which lost 6 bases and 3 bases, there was a span of 20 bases. The CDR3 reads CASSYKLTAAKETQYF. The CDR3 DNA sequence: TGTGCCAGCAGCTATAAACTGACAGCCGCTAAAGAGACCCAGTACTTC.

The chain is built from TRBV5-4 and TRBJ2-1; D is unclear. The V and J ends lost 4 bases and 4 bases respectively, with 12 bases between them. CDR3 size: 14 residues. Germline-derived CDR1 and CDR2 are SGHNT and YYREEE (reference sequence). CDR3 residues: CASSPGAVYNEQFF. The CDR3 nucleotides read TGTGCCAGCAGCCCCGGTGCGGTTTACAATGAGCAGTTCTTC.

This chain joins TRBV2 and TRBJ2-1, with 7 bases fitting TRBD2. CDR1 and CDR2 from the germline V gene are SNHLY and FYNNEI. The CDR3 covers 16 residues. The J segment lost 2 bases and the V segment lost 7 bases, leaving 11 bases of the junction unmatched. The CDR3 sequence: CASNLAGAGAYNEQFF. The DNA for the CDR3 is TGTGCCAGCAATTTGGCGGGAGCTGGGGCCTACAATGAGCAGTTCTTC.

The chain combines TRBV29-1 with TRBJ2-5; D might be TRBD2 (5 bases). CDR1 and CDR2 (germline): SQVTM, ANQGSEA. Trimming removed 3 bases at V and 4 bases at J, with 12 bases between. The CDR3 length is 13 residues. The CDR3 nucleotides are TGCAGCGTTGATTGGCGGGTCCGAGAGACCCAGTACTTC. Translated: CSVDWRVRETQYF.

The J gene is TRBJ2-1, the V gene TRBV19, with TRBD2 matching over 12 bases. Germline CDR1 is LNHDA and CDR2 is SQIVND (reference sequence). Trimming cost V 7 bases and J 10 bases; bases outside gene matches: 14. This CDR3 region has 16 residues. CDR3: CASTPLTSGRYGEQFF. CDR3 nucleotide sequence: TGTGCCAGTACCCCCTTGACTAGCGGGAGATACGGAGAGCAGTTCTTC. Full variable domain (remainder filled in from reference TRBV19 and TRBJ2-1): DGGITQSPKYLFRKEGQNVTLSCEQNLNHDAMYWYRQDPGQGLRLIYYSQIVNDFQKGDIAEGYSVSREKKESFPLTVTSAQKNPTAFYLCASTPLTSGRYGEQFFGPGTRLTVL.

The chain employs TRBV18 and TRBJ1-1; TRBD1 agrees at 8 bases. The CDR3 length is 13 residues. The V gene's germline CDR1 is KGHSH and CDR2 LQKENI. V gave up 6 bases and J gave up 7 bases; unmatched junction bases: 7. The CDR3 loop is CASSSLQGDEAFF. The CDR3 DNA reads TGTGCCAGCTCCTCCTTACAGGGGGATGAAGCTTTCTTT.

The table lists this clone with a count of one. The chain combines TRBV18 with TRBJ1-1; D unresolved. The CDR3 is made up of 14 amino acids. In germline, CDR1 is KGHSH, CDR2 LQKENI. The ends were cut back, 6 bases at V and 7 bases at J, with 18 bases in the middle. The CDR3 sequence is CASSQGSPGLEAFF. CDR3 bases: TGTGCCAGCTCTCAAGGATCACCGGGTCTTGAAGCTTTCTTT.

This chain connects TRBV19 to TRBJ2-1; TRBD2 aligns across 11 bases. Germline trimming cut 4 bases from V and 12 bases from J; bases unmatched to any gene: 2. The length of the CDR3 is 12 residues. CDR1 and CDR2 from the germline V gene are LNHDA and SQIVND (reference sequence). This CDR3 is CASSRGLAVQFF. The DNA of the CDR3 is TGTGCCAGTAGTAGGGGACTAGCGGTGCAGTTCTTC.

The chain couples TRBV10-2 to TRBJ1-1; D is ambiguous. Per germline, CDR1 WSHSY and CDR2 SAAADI. Trimming left V 8 bases short and J 5 bases short, with 9 bases between. The CDR3 is 11 residues long. CDR3 bases: TGCGCCAGCCGGAGCGAGACTGAAGCTTTCTTT. It translates to CASRSETEAFF.

The genes are TRBV7-9 and TRBJ1-6; 10 bases are a match to TRBD1. The CDR3 covers 16 residues. The J segment lost 6 bases and the V segment lost 2 bases, leaving 4 bases of the junction unmatched. Germline V gives CDR1 SEHNR, CDR2 FQNEAQ (reference sequence). The DNA for the CDR3 is TGTGCCAGCAGCTTATACGGGACAGGGGCTAATTCACCCCTCCACTTT. Amino acids: CASSLYGTGANSPLHF.

The rearrangement joins TRBV6-5 to TRBJ1-1; tentative D call: TRBD1 (6 bases). CDR3 length: 13 amino acids. The V gene lost 4 bases and the J gene lost 7 bases, with 13 bases spanning the gap. Germline CDR1 and CDR2: MNHEY and SVGAGI. In nucleotides, the CDR3 is TGTGCCAGCAGTTCAAACAGGGCGGGTGAAGCTTTCTTT. As protein: CASSSNRAGEAFF.

This rearrangement joins TRBV7-9 to TRBJ1-6; D unclear. The V end lost 1 base, the J end lost 8 bases, and 12 bases lay between the germline ends. Germline CDR1 and CDR2: SEHNR and FQNEAQ (reference sequence). This CDR3 has 15 amino acids. The CDR3 DNA reads TGTGCCAGCAGCTTAGGGGCCTTAGGTGATTCACCCCTCCACTTT. Encoded protein: CASSLGALGDSPLHF.

The chain employs TRBV6-2 or TRBV6-3 and TRBJ2-7; 7 nucleotides agree with TRBD1. The germline V gene has CDR1 MNHEY and CDR2 SVGEGT. This CDR3 spans 16 amino acids. The ends lost 2 bases at V and 2 bases at J; junction bases unmatched: 9. DNA for the CDR3: TGTGCCAGCAGTTACCACCGCTCACAGGGGACCTACGAGCAGTACTTC. This gives the protein CASSYHRSQGTYEQYF.

The chain joins TRBV7-8 to TRBJ2-1; D is possibly TRBD2 (5 bases). CDR3 size: 14 residues. CDR1 is SGHVS, CDR2 FQNEAQ, per germline. The germline V and J ends were trimmed by 6 bases and 11 bases, with 20 bases remaining between them. Written as DNA, the CDR3 is TGTGCCAGCAGGGATGGGAGCTTAGGGTTTAAGCAGTTCTTC. It codes for CASRDGSLGFKQFF.

The chain links TRBV19 to TRBJ2-1; 8 bases match TRBD2. After removal of 6 bases from V and 4 bases from J, the junction contained 2 bases not matched to a gene. The CDR3 loop spans 13 amino acids. Germline V gene lookup returns CDR1 LNHDA and CDR2 SQIVND (reference sequence). This chain's CDR3 is CASSGRVYNEQFF. In nucleotides, the CDR3 is TGTGCCAGTAGCGGGAGGGTTTACAATGAGCAGTTCTTC.

There are many counts of this clone. The J gene is TRBJ2-5, the V gene TRBV4-3; D is possibly TRBD2 (6 bases). There are 14 residues in the CDR3. Between the trimmed V and J ends, which lost 3 bases and 7 bases, there was a span of 15 bases. Per germline, CDR1 LGHNA and CDR2 YSLEER. Here the CDR3 DNA reads TGCGCCAGCAGCCAGAGGATCGGGGGAACGACCCAGTACTTC. Amino acid sequence: CASSQRIGGTTQYF.

The chain employs TRBV6-5 and TRBJ1-2; D gene uncertain. Trimming shortened V by 3 bases and J by 4 bases, and 15 bases separated the two germline ends. CDR1 and CDR2 (germline): MNHEY, SVGAGI. The CDR3 sequence is 15 residues long. The CDR3 DNA sequence: TGTGCCAGCAGTTATCACGGTGGAGCTGGCTATGGCTACACCTTC. Protein sequence: CASSYHGGAGYGYTF.

The rearrangement links TRBV7-8 to TRBJ2-4; perhaps TRBD2 as D (5 bases). V was cut by 3 bases and J by 0 bases, with 12 bases left in between. Germline assignment: CDR1 SGHVS and CDR2 FQNEAQ. The length of the CDR3 is 16 residues. CDR3 nucleotide sequence: TGTGCCAGCAGCTTCACTCATGGACTAGCCAAAAACATTCAGTACTTC. This sequence encodes CASSFTHGLAKNIQYF.

The chain has TRBV24-1 and TRBJ1-1; unclear D gene. CDR3 length: 13 residues. Trimming stripped 7 bases from V and 1 base from J, with 9 bases between. The germline CDR1 and CDR2 sequences are KGHDR and SFDVKD. The CDR3 DNA follows: TGTGCCACCAGAATAGCAGCGAACACTGAAGCTTTCTTT. Translating gives CATRIAANTEAFF.

This clone was seen a single time. The chain employs TRBV6-4 and TRBJ1-5; D is unresolved. The CDR3 covers 14 residues. The V gene lost 0 bases and the J gene lost 5 bases, with 8 bases spanning the gap. CDR1 and CDR2 (germline): MRHNA, SNTAGT. CDR3 sequence: CASSDSAGYQPQHF. The CDR3 region has the DNA TGTGCCAGCAGTGACTCCGCAGGCTATCAGCCCCAGCATTTT.

The V gene is TRBV7-2, the J gene TRBJ1-5; D ambiguous. Per germline, CDR1 SGHTA and CDR2 FQGNSA. The V and J ends lost 1 base and 5 bases respectively, with 12 bases between them. This CDR3 comprises 15 residues. Written as DNA, the CDR3 is TGTGCCAGCAGCTTAGATTCGGGGATCTATCAGCCCCAGCATTTT. This codes for CASSLDSGIYQPQHF.

Notes on this clone: Other nucleotide sequences in the sample specify the same CDR3. This sequence joins TRBV6-1 and TRBJ1-4, with D perhaps TRBD1 (5 bases). The CDR3 contains 14 residues. V was cut by 1 base and J by 3 bases, with 6 bases left in between. Germline CDR1 and CDR2: MNHNS and SASEGT. The CDR3 loop is CASSEGGANEKLFF. The DNA for the CDR3 is TGTGCCAGCAGTGAAGGGGGGGCTAATGAAAAACTGTTTTTT.

The gene calls are TRBV3-1 (or the pseudogene TRBV3-2) and TRBJ1-2; D remains unclear. The V end lost 3 bases, the J end lost 0 bases, and 8 bases lay between the germline ends. Germline V lookup: CDR1 LGHDT, CDR2 YNNKEL (reference sequence). The CDR3 contains 14 residues. CDR3 sequence reads: CASSQMGANYGYTF. DNA for the CDR3: TGTGCCAGCAGCCAGATGGGAGCTAACTATGGCTACACCTTC.

The table lists this clone with a count of one. The chain couples TRBV6-2 or TRBV6-3 to TRBJ1-2; possible D gene TRBD1, 5 bases. CDR3 length: 13 amino acids. V lost 6 bases and J lost 2, with 10 bases in between. The germline V gene has CDR1 MNHEY and CDR2 SVGEGT. CDR3 amino acids: CASSDAGNYGYTF. The CDR3, as DNA: TGTGCCAGCAGCGATGCAGGGAACTATGGCTACACCTTC.

The V gene is TRBV10-3, the J gene TRBJ1-2; D is perhaps TRBD1 (6 bases). This CDR3 spans 12 amino acids. V lost 4 bases to trimming and J lost 5 bases, with 8 bases between them. The germline gives CDR1 ENHRY, CDR2 SYGVKD. In nucleotides, the CDR3 is TGTGCCATCAGTGCCACAGGGTATGGCTACACCTTC. It yields the protein CAISATGYGYTF.